This TCR beta chain was obtained from a study of T cell changes during pregnancy in multiple sclerosis (dated by TCRdb to between 2017 and 2020). About the study as a whole: The study examined how the T cell repertoire changed over the course of pregnancy in women with multiple sclerosis.

Its CDR3 holds 15 amino acids, cysteine through phenylalanine. Only the CDR3 DNA is retained, 45 bases long and in frame from the first base. The library was made by the immunoSEQ multiplex PCR assay. Held by TCRdb, this immuneACCESS table contains in-frame sequences only and omits some clones. Under half of the omission traces to an unresolved V gene where checked; the cause of the rest is unknown. The sample yields about 110,000 clones; approximately 91% were counted once. The ten largest clones add up to about 3.5% of the sample. To note about this clone: No antigen is known for it. No base qualities exist here, and no much larger clone lies one base off it.

This receptor was identified in a female donor with multiple sclerosis, enrolled in a pregnancy study. The rearrangement combines TRBV21-1 with TRBJ2-7; TRBD1, as called in the table, went unchecked against the DNA. TRBV21-1 is classified as a pseudogene. This specimen consisted of peripheral blood, obtained after pregnancy. The CDR3 protein is CASSKGWTVPYEQYF. Read as DNA, the sequence is TGTGCCAGCAGCAAAGGCTGGACAGTACCCTACGAGCAGTACTTC.